This is a list of T cell receptor beta chains from one sample in a study of tumor-infiltrating lymphocytes in localized non-small cell lung cancer. Generated by immunoSEQ multiplex PCR, the TCRdb table keeps only in-frame clones and is missing some. Here the sample spans 6,400 or so clones, around 70% being singletons. Sequenced material: uninvolved lung tissue not adjacent to the tumor. The receptors originated from a human donor with non-small cell lung cancer. Both conserved end residues are part of each CDR3. A D gene is named only where the DNA matches it firmly. A row's size may be missing; if present it is once, few, many or a size class.

j_gene	abundance	d_gene	v_gene	CDR3aa	CDR3nt
TRBJ1-2	once	TRBD1	TRBV6-5	CASSYSMTGGEYGYTF	TGTGCCAGCAGTTACTCGATGACAGGGGGCGAATATGGCTACACCTTC
TRBJ1-5	NA	NA	TRBV30	CAWSASGASNQPQHF	TGTGCCTGGAGTGCCTCCGGGGCTAGCAATCAGCCCCAGCATTTT
TRBJ2-5	medium-sized	TRBD2	TRBV7-2	CASSPQTSGGAIQETQYF	TGTGCCAGCAGCCCTCAGACTAGCGGGGGGGCCATTCAAGAGACCCAGTACTTC
TRBJ2-1	NA	NA	TRBV25-1	CASSVLWGEQFF	TGTGCCAGCAGTGTCCTGTGGGGTGAGCAGTTCTTC
TRBJ2-2	NA	TRBD2	TRBV29-1	CSVTSGNTGELFF	TGCAGCGTTACTAGCGGGAACACCGGGGAGCTGTTTTTT
TRBJ2-1	NA	TRBD1	TRBV7-8	CASSPGTGIHEQFF	TGTGCCAGCAGCCCCGGGACAGGGATCCATGAGCAGTTCTTC
TRBJ1-1	NA	NA	TRBV28	CASSSPGGMNTEAFF	TGTGCCAGCAGTTCCCCTGGGGGGATGAACACTGAAGCTTTCTTT
TRBJ1-2	NA	NA	TRBV4-1	CASSPRNNYGYTF	TGCGCCAGCAGCCCCCGGAATAACTATGGCTACACCTTC
TRBJ2-7	NA	NA	TRBV11-1	CASSLQTSFHEQYF	TGTGCCAGCAGCCTTCAGACTAGTTTCCACGAGCAGTACTTC
TRBJ1-4	once	NA	TRBV5-6	CASSLSGQGNEKLFF	TGTGCCAGCAGCTTGTCGGGGCAGGGTAATGAAAAACTGTTTTTT
TRBJ1-3	NA	NA	TRBV1	CTSSQDLRSGNTIYF	TGCACCAGCAGCCAAGATTTGCGGTCTGGAAACACCATATATTTT
TRBJ2-5	NA	NA	TRBV6-5	CASSHPGGEETQYF	TGTGCCAGCAGTCACCCGGGCGGGGAAGAGACCCAGTACTTC
TRBJ1-4	few	TRBD1	TRBV28	CASRWDRGLTNEKLFF	TGTGCCAGCAGATGGGACAGGGGGTTAACTAATGAAAAACTGTTTTTT
TRBJ1-2	once	NA	TRBV15	CATSRGGGDYGYTF	TGTGCCACCAGCAGAGGTGGGGGAGACTATGGCTACACCTTC
TRBJ1-4	NA	NA	TRBV29-1	CSVLGGQQDNEKLFF	TGCAGCGTTCTGGGGGGGCAGCAAGATAATGAAAAACTGTTTTTT
TRBJ1-1	NA	NA	TRBV7-2	CASTRESNTEAFF	TGTGCCAGCACCCGGGAGTCGAACACTGAAGCTTTCTTT
TRBJ2-2	NA	NA	TRBV5-1	CASSLVAYNTGELFF	TGCGCCAGCAGCTTGGTGGCCTATAACACCGGGGAGCTGTTTTTT
TRBJ2-1	once	TRBD2	TRBV7-9	CASSLGGELLAGNNNEQFF	TGTGCCAGCAGCTTAGGGGGGGAACTACTAGCGGGGAACAACAATGAGCAGTTCTTC
TRBJ2-7	NA	NA	TRBV11-2	CASLGYSGPSYEQYF	TGTGCCAGCCTGGGTTATAGCGGTCCCTCCTACGAGCAGTACTTC
TRBJ2-2	few	NA	TRBV15	CATRSGYAGELFF	TGTGCCACCAGGTCAGGGTATGCCGGGGAGCTGTTTTTT
TRBJ1-2	NA	NA	TRBV29-1	CSVAITANYGYTF	TGCAGCGTTGCAATAACCGCTAACTATGGCTACACCTTC
TRBJ1-1	NA	NA	TRBV30	CAWSRDMRGLGEAFF	TGTGCCTGGAGTCGGGACATGCGGGGTTTGGGTGAAGCTTTCTTT
TRBJ2-1	few	TRBD2	TRBV28	CASNLAGGIYEQFF	TGTGCCAGTAACTTAGCGGGAGGAATATATGAGCAGTTCTTC